One TCR beta chain is described in this entry. Its antigen is not identified. The CDR3 consists of 15 residues. The trim removed 2 bases at V and 0 bases at J, leaving 2 bases unmatched. The germline V gene has CDR1 SGDLS and CDR2 YYNGEE. The sample comes from a study of CD8 T cells in ankylosing spondylitis. Findings of the study overall: Disease-linked clones were CD8+ and relatively rare in peripheral blood. Typical of ankylosing spondylitis blood, it appeared, was a TCR beta motif of eight highly homologous variants. Reports say disease-linked clones showed up significantly more in matched ankylosing spondylitis synovial fluid.

MiXCR, run by TCRdb on the 5' RACE reads, gives a single entry per CDR3 protein. The sample lists about 400,000 distinct CDR3 sequences; around 24% were seen once. This receptor was identified in a male donor with ankylosing spondylitis. Sequencing was performed on blood, either unsorted or a sorted T cell fraction (not recorded which). V is TRBV9 and J is TRBJ2-1, with 7 bases fitting TRBD2. The CDR3 nucleotides read TGTGCCAGCAGCGTTGAGCGGGGCTCCTACAATGAGCAGTTCTTC. This gives the protein CASSVERGSYNEQFF.